This T cell receptor beta chain was sequenced in a study of T cell repertoires in ileal Crohn's disease (dated by TCRdb to between 2017 and 2020). Background on the whole study: At the time of surgery, around 35% of patients were active smokers, and the median duration of disease was approximately eight years. Every patient underwent surgery because of a complication, which was stricturing disease in around 61% and penetrating disease in around 39%. About half of the patients received postoperative therapy: some 12 received thiopurines and roughly 17 received anti-TNF agents. TCR repertoire analysis was done in roughly 57 Crohn's disease patients from a prospective multicentre cohort. Running in parallel with the study was a multicentre cohort set up to find predictors of early endoscopic recurrence following ileocolonic resection. A Rutgeerts score above i0 was used to define endoscopic postoperative recurrence. A total of around 150 mucosal samples from approximately 57 patients were sequenced, collected from several sites on the surgical specimen as well as at postoperative endoscopy. The study at large found these results: Endoscopic recurrence was found to be associated with higher high-frequency clone percentages at surgery, and recurrence was observed in all patients with clonality above 26.8% (18/57). A significantly higher proportion of clonal expansions was observed in active smokers at surgery than in non-smokers (approximately 26% vs 17%, p=0.02). Sorted CD8 T cells carried more high-frequency clones than CD4 T cells, suggesting mucosal expansions were mainly CD8. Mucosal CD4 and CD8 T cells were sorted and sequenced only in a subgroup of patients, whose size was not stated.

As concerns this clone: No cognate antigen has been identified for it. No clone much larger than this one lies a single base away; base qualities are absent.

Eligible patients were adults with ileal or ileocolonic Crohn's disease who had an indication for ileocolonic resection. Before DNA extraction, whole ileal mucosal biopsies were kept frozen at -80 degrees C. Genomic DNA was isolated from frozen whole biopsies using a TRizol-based method, and the DNA was quantified with a NanoDrop 2000 spectrophotometer. For commercial TCRB immunosequencing, about 500 nanograms of biopsy DNA were submitted for each sample. Adaptive Biotechnology amplified CDR3 regions from genomic DNA with a two-step multiplex PCR that controlled for amplification bias. Primers for every V and J gene segment were used in the first PCR, and barcodes and Illumina adapters were added in the second PCR. An Illumina instrument was used to sequence the CDR3 libraries. The paper's processing steps were these. Analysis combined the vendor-provided pipelines with custom analysis of raw data in R/Bioconductor under R version 3.3.0. Clonality, which ranges from 0 to 1, was calculated as the inverse of the normalised Shannon entropy across all productive clones. High-frequency clones were defined as the share of the repertoire occupied by the top 100 clones, with only clones passing a 95% confidence test being retained. Repertoire diversity was measured with the Simpson index, and overlap between samples was measured with the Morisita-Horn index. TCRdb holds this immuneACCESS table with in-frame rearrangements only. Some clones are missing; in checked studies, unresolved V genes explain under half, and the rest has no known cause. V and J calls plus clone size are reproduced from that table; the DNA served to infer D and trimming. Within this sample are 2,000 to 3,000 clones, with roughly 80% of them counted one time only. The ten largest clonotypes hold more than 15% of the sample.

The V end loses 6 bases and the J end loses 4 bases, and a stretch of 15 bases separates them. Inclusive of the bounding cysteine and phenylalanine, the CDR3 is 14 residues long. Just the 42-base CDR3 DNA is kept, in frame starting at base 1. CDR1 LNHDA and CDR2 SQIVND were looked up in the germline V gene (reference sequence). This TCR was recovered from an adult with Crohn's disease. Source material: ileal tissue. This chain joins TRBV19 to TRBJ1-1; there is no confident call for the D gene. The CDR3 here reads CASSRREEGTEAFF. The DNA is TGTGCCAGTAGCAGGCGGGAGGAGGGCACTGAAGCTTTCTTT.